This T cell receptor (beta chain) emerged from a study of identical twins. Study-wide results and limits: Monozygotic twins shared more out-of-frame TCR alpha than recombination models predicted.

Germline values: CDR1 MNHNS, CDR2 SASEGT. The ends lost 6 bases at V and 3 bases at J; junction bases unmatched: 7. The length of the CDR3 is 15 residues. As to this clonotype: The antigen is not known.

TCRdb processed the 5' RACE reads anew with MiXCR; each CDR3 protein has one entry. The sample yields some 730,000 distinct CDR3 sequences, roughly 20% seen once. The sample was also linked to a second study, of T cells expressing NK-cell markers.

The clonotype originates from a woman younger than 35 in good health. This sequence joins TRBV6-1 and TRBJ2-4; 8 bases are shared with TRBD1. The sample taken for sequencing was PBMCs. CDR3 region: CASSLQGAGKNIQYF. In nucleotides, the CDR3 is TGTGCCAGCAGCTTGCAGGGGGCTGGCAAAAACATTCAGTACTTC.